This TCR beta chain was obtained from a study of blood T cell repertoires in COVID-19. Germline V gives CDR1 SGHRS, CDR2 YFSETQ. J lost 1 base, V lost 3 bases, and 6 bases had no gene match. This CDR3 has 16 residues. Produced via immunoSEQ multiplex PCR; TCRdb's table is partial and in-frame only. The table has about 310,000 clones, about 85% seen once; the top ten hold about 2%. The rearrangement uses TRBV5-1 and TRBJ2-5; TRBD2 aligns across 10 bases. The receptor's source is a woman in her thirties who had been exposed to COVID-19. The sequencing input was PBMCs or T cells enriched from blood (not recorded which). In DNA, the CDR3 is TGCGCCAGCAGCTCCCAACCTAGCGGGGGCCAAGAGACCCAGTACTTC. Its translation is CASSSQPSGGQETQYF.